These T cell receptor beta chains were read from a single sample in a study of beta chain features in type 1 diabetes. TCRdb's table, derived via immunoSEQ multiplex PCR, lists solely in-frame clones and lacks some. The data contain around 140,000 clones, about 9.7% of them singletons. What was sequenced was central memory CD4+ T cells from blood. The receptors were gathered from a woman aged 40 to 49 in good health. The CDR3 runs from the conserved cysteine through the conserved F or W. D genes are given only for firm matches. Clone size appears in some rows only: once, few, many, or a class for an expanded clone.

V gene: TRBV4-1; J gene: TRBJ1-1; D gene: NA; clone size: many; CDR3 length: 14; CDR3 protein: CASRGLLKNTEAFF; CDR3 DNA: TGCGCCAGCAGGGGACTTTTGAAGAACACTGAAGCTTTCTTT
V gene: TRBV6-1; J gene: TRBJ2-1; D gene: TRBD1; clone size: many; CDR3 length: 15; CDR3 protein: CASREDRDLGGEQFF; CDR3 DNA: TGTGCCAGCAGGGAGGACAGGGACTTAGGGGGTGAGCAGTTCTTC
V gene: TRBV27; J gene: TRBJ1-4; D gene: NA; clone size: NA; CDR3 length: 17; CDR3 protein: CASRAVAASATNEKLFF; CDR3 DNA: TGTGCCAGCAGAGCCGTCGCGGCCTCCGCAACTAATGAAAAACTGTTTTTT
V gene: TRBV7-9; J gene: TRBJ2-5; D gene: NA; clone size: few; CDR3 length: 12; CDR3 protein: CASSLTVETQYF; CDR3 DNA: TGTGCCAGCAGCTTAACGGTGGAGACCCAGTACTTC
V gene: TRBV9; J gene: TRBJ2-5; D gene: NA; clone size: NA; CDR3 length: 14; CDR3 protein: CASSVTGVQETQYF; CDR3 DNA: TGTGCCAGCAGCGTGACAGGAGTCCAAGAGACCCAGTACTTC
V gene: TRBV9; J gene: TRBJ2-2; D gene: TRBD2; clone size: NA; CDR3 length: 19; CDR3 protein: CASSSSGGRARWNTVELFF; CDR3 DNA: TGTGCCAGCAGCTCCTCGGGAGGCAGGGCTCGGTGGAACACCGTGGAGCTGTTTTTT
V gene: TRBV18; J gene: TRBJ1-1; D gene: TRBD1; clone size: few; CDR3 length: 14; CDR3 protein: CASSPDRADTEAFF; CDR3 DNA: TGTGCCAGCTCTCCCGACAGGGCAGACACTGAAGCTTTCTTT
V gene: TRBV11-2; J gene: TRBJ2-1; D gene: NA; clone size: NA; CDR3 length: 15; CDR3 protein: CASSLDRGRVAQQFF; CDR3 DNA: TGTGCCAGCAGCTTAGATCGGGGTAGGGTAGCGCAGCAGTTCTTC
V gene: TRBV2; J gene: TRBJ2-5; D gene: TRBD2; clone size: NA; CDR3 length: 13; CDR3 protein: CASTGWGGETQYF; CDR3 DNA: TGTGCCAGCACAGGCTGGGGGGGAGAGACCCAGTACTTC
V gene: TRBV4-1; J gene: TRBJ1-2; D gene: NA; clone size: NA; CDR3 length: 16; CDR3 protein: CASSQDSGGRTYGYTF; CDR3 DNA: TGCGCCAGCAGCCAAGATTCGGGGGGGCGGACCTATGGCTACACCTTC
V gene: TRBV7-9; J gene: TRBJ2-2; D gene: NA; clone size: NA; CDR3 length: 16; CDR3 protein: CASSSGGAGNTGELFF; CDR3 DNA: TGTGCCAGCAGCTCTGGCGGGGCAGGGAACACCGGGGAGCTGTTTTTT
V gene: TRBV6-5; J gene: TRBJ2-7; D gene: TRBD1; clone size: NA; CDR3 length: 16; CDR3 protein: CASSYSRTGEGYEQYF; CDR3 DNA: TGTGCCAGCAGTTACTCGCGGACAGGGGAAGGCTACGAGCAGTACTTC
V gene: TRBV12-2; J gene: TRBJ1-6; D gene: NA; clone size: few; CDR3 length: 14; CDR3 protein: CASRSKDRTAPLHF; CDR3 DNA: TGTGCAAGTCGCTCCAAAGACAGGACCGCACCCCTCCACTTT
V gene: TRBV5-1; J gene: TRBJ2-3; D gene: NA; clone size: few; CDR3 length: 15; CDR3 protein: CATRTQASATDTQYF; CDR3 DNA: TGCGCCACCAGGACCCAGGCTAGCGCCACAGATACGCAGTATTTT
V gene: TRBV7-2; J gene: TRBJ2-1; D gene: NA; clone size: NA; CDR3 length: 19; CDR3 protein: CASSLSLWAGGGQYNEQFF; CDR3 DNA: TGTGCCAGCAGCTTAAGCCTTTGGGCAGGAGGGGGACAGTACAATGAGCAGTTCTTC
V gene: TRBV9; J gene: TRBJ1-3; D gene: NA; clone size: NA; CDR3 length: 15; CDR3 protein: CASSVGPSGGNTIYF; CDR3 DNA: TGTGCCAGCAGCGTTGGACCCAGCGGGGGAAACACCATATATTTT
V gene: TRBV7-7; J gene: TRBJ2-2; D gene: TRBD2; clone size: many; CDR3 length: 15; CDR3 protein: CASSIALAGTGELFF; CDR3 DNA: TGTGCCAGCAGTATCGCGCTAGCGGGTACCGGGGAGCTGTTTTTT
V gene: TRBV2; J gene: TRBJ2-1; D gene: TRBD1; clone size: NA; CDR3 length: 14; CDR3 protein: CASSEQGVGNEQFF; CDR3 DNA: TGTGCCAGCAGTGAACAGGGGGTCGGGAATGAGCAGTTCTTC
V gene: TRBV4-2; J gene: TRBJ1-1; D gene: TRBD1; clone size: few; CDR3 length: 15; CDR3 protein: CASRGQAPQGTEAFF; CDR3 DNA: TGTGCCAGCAGGGGACAGGCCCCTCAAGGTACTGAAGCTTTCTTT
V gene: TRBV5-6; J gene: TRBJ1-2; D gene: NA; clone size: few; CDR3 length: 13; CDR3 protein: CASSLGAEDGYTF; CDR3 DNA: TGTGCCAGCAGCTTGGGGGCGGAGGATGGCTACACCTTC
V gene: TRBV18; J gene: TRBJ2-7; D gene: TRBD1; clone size: NA; CDR3 length: 13; CDR3 protein: CASSPGQGSEQYF; CDR3 DNA: TGTGCCAGCTCACCGGGACAGGGTAGCGAGCAGTACTTC
V gene: TRBV7-9; J gene: TRBJ1-1; D gene: TRBD1; clone size: few; CDR3 length: 14; CDR3 protein: CASSLGTGPTEAFF; CDR3 DNA: TGTGCCAGCAGCTTAGGGACAGGGCCTACTGAAGCTTTCTTT
V gene: TRBV27; J gene: TRBJ2-3; D gene: TRBD2; clone size: NA; CDR3 length: 15; CDR3 protein: CASSPPGGGGNTQYF; CDR3 DNA: TGTGCCAGCAGTCCCCCGGGCGGGGGGGGGAATACGCAGTATTTT
V gene: TRBV11-2; J gene: TRBJ2-5; D gene: TRBD2; clone size: NA; CDR3 length: 15; CDR3 protein: CASSWLAGGQETQYF; CDR3 DNA: TGTGCCAGCAGCTGGCTAGCGGGGGGGCAAGAGACCCAGTACTTC
V gene: TRBV7-9; J gene: TRBJ2-1; D gene: TRBD1; clone size: few; CDR3 length: 13; CDR3 protein: CASSSVQGWEQFF; CDR3 DNA: TGTGCCAGCAGCTCGGTACAGGGGTGGGAGCAGTTCTTC
V gene: TRBV7-2; J gene: TRBJ1-2; D gene: TRBD1; clone size: few; CDR3 length: 15; CDR3 protein: CASSPRTGGDYGYTF; CDR3 DNA: TGTGCCAGCAGCCCCCGGACAGGGGGCGACTATGGCTACACCTTC
V gene: TRBV6-1; J gene: TRBJ1-1; D gene: NA; clone size: few; CDR3 length: 17; CDR3 protein: CASSEALGRGGDTEAFF; CDR3 DNA: TGTGCCAGCAGTGAAGCCTTGGGGCGAGGTGGTGACACTGAAGCTTTCTTT
V gene: TRBV21-1; J gene: TRBJ2-7; D gene: NA; clone size: few; CDR3 length: 15; CDR3 protein: CASSAKQGEGDEQYF; CDR3 DNA: TGTGCCAGCAGCGCTAAACAGGGTGAAGGAGACGAGCAGTACTTC
V gene: TRBV7-9; J gene: TRBJ2-1; D gene: NA; clone size: NA; CDR3 length: 11; CDR3 protein: CASSNEGEQFF; CDR3 DNA: TGTGCCAGCAGTAATGAGGGTGAGCAGTTCTTC
V gene: TRBV5-1; J gene: TRBJ2-3; D gene: TRBD2; clone size: NA; CDR3 length: 14; CDR3 protein: CASSRGGGTDTQYF; CDR3 DNA: TGCGCCAGCAGCCGGGGGGGCGGCACAGATACGCAGTATTTT
V gene: TRBV6-5; J gene: TRBJ1-2; D gene: TRBD1; clone size: few; CDR3 length: 14; CDR3 protein: CASRWDSKNYGYTF; CDR3 DNA: TGTGCCAGCCGCTGGGACAGCAAAAACTATGGCTACACCTTC
V gene: TRBV7-9; J gene: TRBJ1-2; D gene: TRBD1; clone size: NA; CDR3 length: 16; CDR3 protein: CASSLGTGGAGYGYTF; CDR3 DNA: TGTGCCAGCAGCTTAGGGACAGGGGGCGCCGGCTATGGCTACACCTTC
V gene: TRBV2; J gene: TRBJ1-5; D gene: TRBD1; clone size: few; CDR3 length: 16; CDR3 protein: CASSERQGGGNQPQHF; CDR3 DNA: TGTGCCAGCAGTGAGCGACAGGGCGGCGGCAATCAGCCCCAGCATTTT
V gene: TRBV6-5; J gene: TRBJ1-1; D gene: NA; clone size: few; CDR3 length: 14; CDR3 protein: CASSYSYGNTEAFF; CDR3 DNA: TGTGCCAGCAGTTACTCTTACGGTAACACTGAAGCTTTCTTT
V gene: TRBV28; J gene: TRBJ2-7; D gene: TRBD1; clone size: few; CDR3 length: 16; CDR3 protein: CASSLLSTGGSYEQYF; CDR3 DNA: TGTGCCAGCAGTTTATTATCGACAGGGGGTTCCTACGAGCAGTACTTC
V gene: TRBV10-3; J gene: TRBJ2-5; D gene: TRBD2; clone size: few; CDR3 length: 16; CDR3 protein: CAITSEAAGGQETQYF; CDR3 DNA: TGTGCCATCACCTCCGAGGCGGCGGGGGGCCAAGAGACCCAGTACTTC
V gene: TRBV29-1; J gene: TRBJ2-7; D gene: NA; clone size: few; CDR3 length: 16; CDR3 protein: CSVDRGSGLGTLEQYF; CDR3 DNA: TGCAGCGTTGATAGGGGCTCCGGGTTGGGAACTCTCGAGCAGTACTTC
V gene: TRBV5-1; J gene: TRBJ2-7; D gene: TRBD1; clone size: many; CDR3 length: 13; CDR3 protein: CASSLGDRGEQYF; CDR3 DNA: TGCGCCAGCAGCTTGGGGGACAGGGGCGAGCAGTACTTC
V gene: TRBV7-2; J gene: TRBJ1-5; D gene: NA; clone size: NA; CDR3 length: 15; CDR3 protein: CASSVIVSSNQPQHF; CDR3 DNA: TGTGCCAGCAGCGTTATAGTGAGTAGCAATCAGCCCCAGCATTTT
V gene: TRBV7-2; J gene: TRBJ1-5; D gene: NA; clone size: NA; CDR3 length: 13; CDR3 protein: CASSPTRDQPQHF; CDR3 DNA: TGTGCCAGCAGCCCCACCAGGGATCAGCCCCAGCATTTT
V gene: TRBV27; J gene: TRBJ2-7; D gene: NA; clone size: NA; CDR3 length: 16; CDR3 protein: CASSSWGFTGSYEQYF; CDR3 DNA: TGTGCCAGCAGTTCGTGGGGCTTCACCGGGTCCTACGAGCAGTACTTC
V gene: TRBV6-5; J gene: TRBJ1-2; D gene: NA; clone size: once; CDR3 length: 14; CDR3 protein: CASSSGGRYYGYTF; CDR3 DNA: TGTGCCAGCAGTTCCGGGGGGCGTTACTATGGCTACACCTTC
V gene: TRBV5-1; J gene: TRBJ2-6; D gene: NA; clone size: few; CDR3 length: 18; CDR3 protein: CAPGGQGKGFSGANVLTF; CDR3 DNA: TGCGCCCCAGGGGGGCAGGGGAAGGGCTTCTCTGGGGCCAACGTCCTGACTTTC
V gene: TRBV9; J gene: TRBJ1-2; D gene: TRBD1; clone size: NA; CDR3 length: 17; CDR3 protein: CASSVGAGGTGMAGYTF; CDR3 DNA: TGTGCCAGCAGCGTCGGGGCTGGGGGGACAGGGATGGCTGGCTACACCTTC
V gene: TRBV7-8; J gene: TRBJ1-5; D gene: TRBD1; clone size: NA; CDR3 length: 14; CDR3 protein: CATTKDRAGQPQHF; CDR3 DNA: TGTGCCACCACGAAGGACAGGGCCGGTCAGCCCCAGCATTTT
V gene: TRBV27; J gene: TRBJ1-2; D gene: NA; clone size: NA; CDR3 length: 13; CDR3 protein: CASFGADLYGYTF; CDR3 DNA: TGTGCCAGTTTTGGGGCGGACCTCTATGGCTACACCTTC
V gene: TRBV5-1; J gene: TRBJ2-2; D gene: TRBD1; clone size: few; CDR3 length: 14; CDR3 protein: CASRDRVETGELFF; CDR3 DNA: TGCGCCAGCAGAGACAGGGTGGAGACCGGGGAGCTGTTTTTT
V gene: TRBV2; J gene: TRBJ1-5; D gene: NA; clone size: few; CDR3 length: 13; CDR3 protein: CASRRDSNQPQHF; CDR3 DNA: TGTGCCAGCAGGCGGGACAGCAATCAGCCCCAGCATTTT
V gene: TRBV11-2; J gene: TRBJ2-7; D gene: NA; clone size: few; CDR3 length: 16; CDR3 protein: CASSLDADERTYEQYF; CDR3 DNA: TGTGCCAGCAGCTTAGATGCGGATGAGCGGACCTACGAGCAGTACTTC
V gene: TRBV2; J gene: TRBJ2-7; D gene: NA; clone size: NA; CDR3 length: 12; CDR3 protein: CASSEALYEQYF; CDR3 DNA: TGTGCCAGCAGTGAAGCTCTCTACGAGCAGTACTTC
V gene: TRBV7-8; J gene: TRBJ1-1; D gene: TRBD1; clone size: few; CDR3 length: 14; CDR3 protein: CASRSGQGLTEAFF; CDR3 DNA: TGTGCCAGCAGATCCGGACAGGGGTTGACTGAAGCTTTCTTT
V gene: TRBV5-4; J gene: TRBJ2-5; D gene: NA; clone size: NA; CDR3 length: 15; CDR3 protein: CASSPYIGVQETQYF; CDR3 DNA: TGTGCCAGCAGCCCTTACATAGGGGTTCAAGAGACCCAGTACTTC
V gene: TRBV5-5; J gene: TRBJ2-4; D gene: NA; clone size: NA; CDR3 length: 18; CDR3 protein: CASSTLMRDRVAKNIQYF; CDR3 DNA: TGTGCCAGCAGCACCCTCATGCGGGACAGAGTAGCCAAAAACATTCAGTACTTC
V gene: TRBV25-1; J gene: TRBJ1-1; D gene: TRBD1; clone size: NA; CDR3 length: 14; CDR3 protein: CASSEWGDSVRSFF; CDR3 DNA: TGTGCCAGCAGTGAATGGGGGGACAGCGTGAGGTCTTTCTTT